Following are 20 T cell receptor beta chains from one sample sequenced in a study of T cell repertoires in cytomegalovirus infection. TCRdb independently ran MiXCR on the reads; one entry per CDR3 protein. The sample lists 150,000 to 180,000 distinct CDR3 sequences, 23% seen once, with 11% in the top ten. Sequenced material: PBMCs. The receptors originated from a human donor in good health (CMV status not recorded). Some clones in this sample may be carry-over from other donors' samples.

As to this clonotype: Given a much more abundant clone one base away, this may be a read error. This rearrangement joins TRBV7-8 to TRBJ2-6; D is ambiguous. The V end lost 5 bases, the J end lost 0 bases, and 8 bases lay between the germline ends. The CDR3 loop spans 15 amino acids. Germline V gives CDR1 SGHVS, CDR2 FQNEAQ. The CDR3 protein is CASSKLFSGANVLTF. The CDR3 DNA reads as TGTGCCAGCAGCAAACTTTTCTCTGGGGCCAACGTCCTGACTTTC.

The CDR3 loop is CASSWTTGNEQFF. CDR3 DNA: TGTGCCAGCAGCTGGACTACGGGGAATGAGCAGTTCTTC. The chain combines TRBV5-8 with TRBJ2-1, with a tentative D call TRBD2 (6 bases). The CDR3 is 13 amino acids. Deletions cut 3 bases from V and 7 bases from J, with 11 bases between. CDR1 SGHTS and CDR2 YDEGEE come from the germline V gene.

The sample holds a few counts of this clonotype. The rearrangement uses TRBV15 and TRBJ1-6; a possible D gene is TRBD1 (5 bases). This CDR3 has 15 residues. V was pared by 1 base and J by 7 bases, with 11 bases between. Germline assignment: CDR1 LNHNV and CDR2 YYDKDF (reference sequence). The CDR3 spells CATSRGGAENSPLHF. The DNA for the CDR3 is TGTGCCACCAGCAGAGGAGGGGCAGAAAATTCACCCCTCCACTTT.

The chain is built from TRBV11-2 and TRBJ2-4, with 7 bases fitting TRBD2. Germline lookup yields CDR1 SGHAT and CDR2 FQNNGV. This CDR3 has 14 amino acids. The V segment lost 1 base and the J segment 11 bases; nucleotides outside the gene matches: 8. CDR3 region: CASSLGGAGTLQYF. CDR3 bases: TGTGCCAGCAGCTTAGGGGGAGCGGGGACCCTTCAGTACTTC. Filled out from reference TRBV11-2 and TRBJ2-4, the complete variable domain reads EAGVAQSPRYKIIEKRQSVAFWCNPISGHATLYWYQQILGQGPKLLIQFQNNGVVDDSQLPKDRFSAERLKGVDSTLKIQPAKLEDSAVYLCASSLGGAGTLQYFGAGTRLSVL.

This chain uses TRBV6-2 or TRBV6-3 with TRBJ2-3; D perhaps matches TRBD2 (6 bases). Germline CDR1 reads MNHEY; CDR2 reads SVGEGT. This CDR3 region has 17 residues. V was cut by 0 bases and J by 0 bases, with 13 bases left in between. The CDR3 loop is CASSYSGVAASTDTQYF. Written as DNA, the CDR3 is TGTGCCAGCAGTTACTCGGGGGTAGCGGCAAGCACAGATACGCAGTATTTT.

The chain combines TRBV19 with TRBJ2-5; a weak D match, TRBD1 (6 bases). The V gene lost 6 bases and the J gene lost 5 bases, with 19 bases spanning the gap. Germline CDR1 LNHDA, CDR2 SQIVND (reference sequence). CDR3 length: 15 residues. The CDR3 nucleotides are TGTGCCAGTAGCCAATTCGTCGGACAGAAGGAGACCCAGTACTTC. Translated: CASSQFVGQKETQYF.

Turning to this clonotype: Just one base apart from a much larger clone, this may be a read error. J is TRBJ2-2 and V is TRBV7-2; TRBD2 aligns across 7 bases. Germline lookup yields CDR1 SGHTA and CDR2 FQGNSA. There are 15 residues in the CDR3. The CDR3 sequence is CASSKLATNTEELFF. The CDR3 nucleotides are TGTGCCAGCAGCAAACTAGCGACGAACACCGAGGAGCTGTTTTTT.

This rearrangement joins TRBV20-1 to TRBJ1-5, with D possibly TRBD1 on 6 matching bases. Germline V lookup: CDR1 DFQATT, CDR2 SNEGSKA (reference sequence). The CDR3 contains 13 residues. Between the trimmed V and J ends, which lost 3 bases and 9 bases, there was a span of 15 bases. The CDR3 reads CSARQDSTGPQHF. The DNA for the CDR3 is TGCAGTGCTAGGCAGGACAGCACAGGGCCCCAGCATTTT.

This clonotype has at least ten counts. The J gene is TRBJ2-3, the V gene TRBV7-2; no firm D call. CDR1 and CDR2 from the germline V gene are SGHTA and FQGNSA. The CDR3 extends over 16 amino acids. V was pared by 0 bases and J by 0 bases, with 10 bases between. CDR3 nucleotide sequence: TGTGCCAGCAGCTTAGCGCAGTTTGGGAGCACAGATACGCAGTATTTT. It yields the protein CASSLAQFGSTDTQYF.

This clonotype was seen a handful of times. The chain joins TRBV29-1 to TRBJ2-1; the D gene is possibly TRBD2 (6 bases). CDR3 size: 15 residues. The V and J ends lost 2 bases and 6 bases respectively, with 17 bases between them. The germline CDR1 and CDR2 sequences are SQVTM and ANQGSEA. CDR3 sequence reads: CSVENLGGRGNEQFF. The CDR3, as DNA: TGCAGCGTTGAAAATTTGGGAGGCCGGGGCAATGAGCAGTTCTTC.

This clonotype was counted between two and nine times. This chain connects TRBV6-2 or TRBV6-3 to TRBJ1-1; 9 bases line up with TRBD1. Germline-derived CDR1 and CDR2 are MNHEY and SVGEGT. The CDR3 length is 14 residues. Trimming took 8 bases from V and 5 from J; bases not matched to a gene: 9. CDR3 in DNA: TGTGCCAGCCGAAAAACAGGGGGCCATACTGAAGCTTTCTTT. It yields the protein CASRKTGGHTEAFF.

This clonotype was counted between two and nine times. This chain links TRBV7-9 with TRBJ2-7, with unresolved D. Germline V gene sequence: CDR1 SEHNR, CDR2 FQNEAQ (reference sequence). V was shortened by 5 bases and J by 5 bases, with 10 bases between the two germline ends. The CDR3 has 12 amino acids. The CDR3 sequence is CASSTPHHEQYF. The CDR3 nucleotides are TGTGCCAGCAGCACGCCACACCACGAGCAGTACTTC.

This clonotype was seen at least ten times. The J gene is TRBJ2-1, the V gene TRBV28; D gene uncertain. Germline values: CDR1 MDHEN, CDR2 SYDVKM. Trimming shortened V by 7 bases and J by 2 bases, and 15 bases separated the two germline ends. The CDR3 has 15 amino acids. The CDR3 loop is CASTPVSGPYNEQFF. In DNA form, the CDR3 reads TGTGCCAGCACCCCAGTATCCGGGCCCTACAATGAGCAGTTCTTC. Combining the CDR3 with reference TRBV28 and TRBJ2-1 gives the whole variable domain DVKVTQSSRYLVKRTGEKVFLECVQDMDHENMFWYRQDPGLGLRLIYFSYDVKMKEKGDIPEGYSVSREKKERFSLILESASTNQTSMYLCASTPVSGPYNEQFFGPGTRLTVL.

The rearrangement joins TRBV5-1 to TRBJ2-7, with D possibly TRBD1 on 5 matching bases. This CDR3 contains 15 residues. Trimming removed 0 bases at V and 3 bases at J, with 13 bases between. From germline, CDR1 is SGHRS and CDR2 YFSETQ. In DNA, the CDR3 is TGCGCCAGCAGCTTGGAGACAGCGAGTTACTACGAGCAGTACTTC. Its protein is CASSLETASYYEQYF.

There are a few counts of this clonotype. This chain connects TRBV6-1 to TRBJ2-5; 9 bases are a match to TRBD2. V dropped 5 bases and J dropped 5; count of bases not matched to a gene: 6. The germline V gene has CDR1 MNHNS and CDR2 SASEGT. The CDR3 loop spans 14 amino acids. The CDR3: CASSNSGSWETQYF. The CDR3 nucleotides read TGTGCCAGCAGTAATAGCGGGAGTTGGGAGACCCAGTACTTC.

At least ten counts were recorded for this clonotype. This sequence joins TRBV7-3 and TRBJ2-7; D may be TRBD2 (5 bases). Per germline, CDR1 SGHTA and CDR2 FQGTGA. The CDR3 contains 14 residues. V lost 5 bases, J lost 3 bases, and 14 bases lay in between. For the CDR3, the DNA is TGTGCCAGCAGCCCCTCCGGGAACGGCTACGAGCAGTACTTC. It specifies CASSPSGNGYEQYF.

Ten or more counts support this clonotype. The gene calls are TRBV7-3 and TRBJ2-5, with TRBD2 matching over 7 bases. V shed 4 bases and J 2 bases; nucleotides not matched to a gene: 7. This CDR3 contains 15 residues. Germline V gene data show CDR1 as SGHTA and CDR2 as FQGTGA. The CDR3 region has the DNA TGTGCCAGCAGCTCGTGGGGAGGGACTCAAGAGACCCAGTACTTC. Translation: CASSSWGGTQETQYF.

This clonotype was seen at least ten times. The chain uses TRBV5-6 and TRBJ1-1; D is unclear. This CDR3 has 15 residues. Germline V lookup: CDR1 SGHDT, CDR2 YYEEEE. Between the trimmed V and J ends, which lost 2 bases and 0 bases, there was a span of 11 bases. CDR3 sequence reads: CASSLKLSMNTEAFF. As DNA, the CDR3 is TGTGCCAGCAGCTTAAAGCTCAGCATGAACACTGAAGCTTTCTTT.

The chain links TRBV28 to TRBJ2-5, with 8 bases aligning to TRBD2. This CDR3 has 15 residues. The junction had 10 bases not matched to a gene; V was cut back by 6 bases and J by 4 bases. Germline V gene sequence: CDR1 MDHEN, CDR2 SYDVKM. CDR3 protein: CASSSPGGGTETQYF. The CDR3, as DNA: TGTGCCAGCAGCTCCCCGGGGGGGGGAACAGAGACCCAGTACTTC.

The chain couples TRBV7-8 to TRBJ2-1, with D possibly being TRBD1 (7 bases). V dropped 9 bases and J dropped 7 bases, with 13 bases sitting between them. Germline V gives CDR1 SGHVS, CDR2 FQNEAQ. The CDR3 contains 12 residues. The CDR3 loop is CASRRGRNEQFF. In DNA, the CDR3 is TGTGCCAGTCGGAGGGGGCGGAATGAGCAGTTCTTC.